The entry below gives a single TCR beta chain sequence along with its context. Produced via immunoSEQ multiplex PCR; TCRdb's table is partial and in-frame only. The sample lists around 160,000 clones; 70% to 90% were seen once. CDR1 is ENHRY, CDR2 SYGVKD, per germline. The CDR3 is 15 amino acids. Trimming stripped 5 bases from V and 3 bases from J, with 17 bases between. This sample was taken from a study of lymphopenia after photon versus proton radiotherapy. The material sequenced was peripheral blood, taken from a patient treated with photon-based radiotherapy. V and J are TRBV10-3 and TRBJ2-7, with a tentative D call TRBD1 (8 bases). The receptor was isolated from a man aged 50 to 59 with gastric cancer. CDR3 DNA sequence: TGTGCCATCAGTCGGACAGGGTCTAGCGGCTACGAGCAGTACTTC. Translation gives CAISRTGSSGYEQYF.